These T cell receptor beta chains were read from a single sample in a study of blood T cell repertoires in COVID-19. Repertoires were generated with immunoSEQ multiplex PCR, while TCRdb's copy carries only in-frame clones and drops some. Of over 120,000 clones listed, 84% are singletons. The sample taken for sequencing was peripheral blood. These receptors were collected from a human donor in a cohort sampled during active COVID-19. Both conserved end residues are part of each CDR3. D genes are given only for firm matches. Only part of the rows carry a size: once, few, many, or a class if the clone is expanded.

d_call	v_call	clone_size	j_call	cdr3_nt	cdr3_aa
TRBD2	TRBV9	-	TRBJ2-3	TGTGCCAGCAGCGTAGATTTTGGGCGTACTAGCGGCCAACAGTCGTCGTCGCAGTATTTT	CASSVDFGRTSGQQSSSQYF
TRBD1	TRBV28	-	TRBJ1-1	TGTGCCATCAAGACCAGAAGGGACAGGGTCGTGTCGGACACTGAAGCTTTCTTT	CAIKTRRDRVVSDTEAFF
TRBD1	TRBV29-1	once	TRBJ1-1	TGCAGCGCAAACGACAGGGGTACTGAAGCTTTCTTT	CSANDRGTEAFF
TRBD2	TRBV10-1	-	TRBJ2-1	TGCGCCAGCAGTTCTGGGACTAGCGGAAACAATGAGCAGTTCTTC	CASSSGTSGNNEQFF
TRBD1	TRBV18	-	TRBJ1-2	TGTGCCAGCTCAGAAAACCGGGACAGGGTCTTTGGCTACACCTTC	CASSENRDRVFGYTF
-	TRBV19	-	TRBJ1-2	TGTGCCAGTAGTGCGTCTTGGCAGGGGATTTATGGCTACACCTTC	CASSASWQGIYGYTF
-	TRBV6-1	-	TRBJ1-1	TGTGCCAGCAGTGTTAGAAGGGGAATATTGAACACTGAAGCTTTCTTT	CASSVRRGILNTEAFF
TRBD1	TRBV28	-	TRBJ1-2	TGTGCCAGCAGGGGACAGGGTATCTATGGCTACACCTTC	CASRGQGIYGYTF
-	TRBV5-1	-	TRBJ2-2	TGCGCCAGCAGCTTGGGGCAGGCGAATCCCGGGGAGCTGTTTTTT	CASSLGQANPGELFF
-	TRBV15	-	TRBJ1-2	TGTGCCACCAGCAGTATGGGGAGGGCGAATGGCTACACCTTC	CATSSMGRANGYTF
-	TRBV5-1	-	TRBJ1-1	TGCGCCAGCAGCTTGGCCCTGGGAGTTACGTCAGCTTTCTTT	CASSLALGVTSAFF
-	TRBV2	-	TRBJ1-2	TGTGCCAGCAGTTCGGGACTCAGAGCTAACTATGGCTACACCTTC	CASSSGLRANYGYTF
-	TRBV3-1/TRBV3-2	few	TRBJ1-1	TGTGCCAGCAGCTCCCATACCAGGGCGGACACTGAAGCTTTCTTT	CASSSHTRADTEAFF
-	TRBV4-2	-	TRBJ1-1	TGTGCCAGCAGCCAAGAAAGCAGGGTCACTGAAGCTTTCTTT	CASSQESRVTEAFF
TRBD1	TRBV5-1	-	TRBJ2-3	TGCGCCAGCAGCTTTGGGACAGACACAGATACGCAGTATTTT	CASSFGTDTDTQYF
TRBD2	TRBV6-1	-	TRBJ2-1	TGTGCCAGCAGTGAAACGTTAGCGGGGTTGAATGAGCAGTTCTTC	CASSETLAGLNEQFF
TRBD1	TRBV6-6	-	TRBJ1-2	TGTGCCAGCAGTTCCCCCGACAGGGGGAATGGCTACACCTTC	CASSSPDRGNGYTF
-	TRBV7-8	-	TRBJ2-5	TGTGCCAGCAGCTTAGAGGAGAGACAAGAGACCCAGTACTTC	CASSLEERQETQYF
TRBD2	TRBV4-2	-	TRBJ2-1	TGTGCCAGCAGTGGACTAGCGGGAGGTACGGGCAATGAGCAGTTCTTC	CASSGLAGGTGNEQFF
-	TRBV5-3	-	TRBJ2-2	TGTGCCAGAAGAGGGGGAACCGGGGAGCTGTTTTTT	CARRGGTGELFF
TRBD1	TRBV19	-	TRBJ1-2	TGTGCCAGTAGTAAACCATCCGGGACAGGGGGGAACTATGGCTACACCTTC	CASSKPSGTGGNYGYTF
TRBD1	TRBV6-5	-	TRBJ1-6	TGTGCCAGCAGGCGGCGACAGGGAAATTCACCCCTCCACTTT	CASRRRQGNSPLHF
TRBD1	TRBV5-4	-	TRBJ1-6	TGTGCCAGCACCAAATCGGGGGACAGGGGCCATAATTCACCCCTCCACTTT	CASTKSGDRGHNSPLHF
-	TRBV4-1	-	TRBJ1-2	TGCGCCAGCAGCGAATCGCGGTATGGCTACACCTTC	CASSESRYGYTF
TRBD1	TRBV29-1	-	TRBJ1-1	TGCAGCGTCACAGGGGGAAATACTGAAGCTTTCTTT	CSVTGGNTEAFF
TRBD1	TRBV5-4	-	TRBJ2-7	TGTGCCAGCAGCTTGGGACAGGGTGTCGAGCAGTACTTC	CASSLGQGVEQYF
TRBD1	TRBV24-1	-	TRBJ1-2	TGTGCCACCAGTGACCCCTCGACAGGGAACTATGGCTACACCTTC	CATSDPSTGNYGYTF
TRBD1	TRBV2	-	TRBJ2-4	TGTGCCAGCAGTGAAAACCGACAGGGGAGAAACATTCAGTACTTC	CASSENRQGRNIQYF
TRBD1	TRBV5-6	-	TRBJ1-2	TGTGCCAGCAGCTTAAACAGGGGTGGCTACACCTTC	CASSLNRGGYTF
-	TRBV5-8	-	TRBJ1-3	TGTGCCAGCAGTTGGAGGGGTTTTGTCGGAAACACCATATATTTT	CASSWRGFVGNTIYF
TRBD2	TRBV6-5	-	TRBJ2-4	TGTGCCAGCACGCGGGAGGCCAAAAACATTCAGTACTTC	CASTREAKNIQYF
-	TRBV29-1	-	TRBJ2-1	TGCAGCGACCGGAGACGGGAAGGCTTGCAGAATGAGCAGTTCTTC	CSDRRREGLQNEQFF
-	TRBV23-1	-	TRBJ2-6	TGCGCCAGCAGTCATTTCCAGGGGGGAGCGCCTGGGGCCAACGTCCTGACTTTC	CASSHFQGGAPGANVLTF
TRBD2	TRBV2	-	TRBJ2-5	TGTGCCAGCAGGAGGAGAGCGGGAGTCCCGGGGGAGACCCAGTACTTC	CASRRRAGVPGETQYF
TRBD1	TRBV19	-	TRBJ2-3	TGTGCCAGTACCCCGAACGACAGGGCCACGAGTGATACGCAGTATTTT	CASTPNDRATSDTQYF
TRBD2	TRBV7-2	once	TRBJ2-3	TGTGCCAGCAGTTCCGGGAGCGGGGGGGTAACAGATACGCAGTATTTT	CASSSGSGGVTDTQYF
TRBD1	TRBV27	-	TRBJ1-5	TGTGCCAGCAGTTTAGGACAGGGGACTAGACAGCCCCAGCATTTT	CASSLGQGTRQPQHF
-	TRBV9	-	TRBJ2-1	TGTGCCAGCAGCACGGGACTCGAGCAGTTCTTC	CASSTGLEQFF
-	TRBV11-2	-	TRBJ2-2	TGTGCCAGCAGCTTACAGAACACCGGGGAGCTGTTTTTT	CASSLQNTGELFF
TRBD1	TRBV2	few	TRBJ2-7	TGTGCCAGCAGTCCCCCGGGACAGCCCTACGAGCAGTACTTC	CASSPPGQPYEQYF
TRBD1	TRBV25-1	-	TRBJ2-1	TGTGCCAGCACGGGTGATACCGGGACAGGGGGTGAGCAGTTCTTC	CASTGDTGTGGEQFF
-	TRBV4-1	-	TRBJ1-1	TGCGCCAGCAGCCAACCCAAGGGGCAGGTGAACACTGAAGCTTTCTTT	CASSQPKGQVNTEAFF
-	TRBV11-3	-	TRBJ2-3	TGTGCCAGCAGCCGTCGGGGTGCCACAGATACGCAGTATTTT	CASSRRGATDTQYF
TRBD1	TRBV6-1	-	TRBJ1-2	TGTGCCAGCAGTGAAGCAAGGACAGGTCGTGTTGGCTACACCTTC	CASSEARTGRVGYTF
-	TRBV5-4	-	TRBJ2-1	TGTGCCAGCAGCTGGACCGACAGGATGGCCAACAATGAGCAGTTCTTC	CASSWTDRMANNEQFF
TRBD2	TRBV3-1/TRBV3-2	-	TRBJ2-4	TGTGCCAGCAGCCACCACTCCGGGACTAGCGGCACCTTTCCCCACATTCAGTACTTC	CASSHHSGTSGTFPHIQYF
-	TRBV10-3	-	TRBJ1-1	TGTGCCATCAGTGAGATCGGGTTGCCCGACCAGTATGGTTTCTTT	CAISEIGLPDQYGFF
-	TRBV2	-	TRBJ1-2	TGTGCCAGCAGCGAGGAGAACTATGGCTACACCTTC	CASSEENYGYTF
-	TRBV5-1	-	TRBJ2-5	TGCGCCAGCAGTCCGTACCAAGAGACCCAGTACTTC	CASSPYQETQYF
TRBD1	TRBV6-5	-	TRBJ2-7	TGTGCCAGCAGCCTGGACAGGGACGAGCAGTACTTC	CASSLDRDEQYF
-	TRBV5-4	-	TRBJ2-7	TGTGCCAGCAGCTTCGGAGGGGTTAGCTCCTACGAGCAGTACTTC	CASSFGGVSSYEQYF
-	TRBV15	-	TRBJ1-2	TGTGCCACCAGCAGAGATCTGGCAGGGTCTCGGGGCTACACCTTC	CATSRDLAGSRGYTF
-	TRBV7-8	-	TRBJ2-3	TGTGCCAGCAGCTTAGAGGCAGGTCAGGGCACAGATACGCAGTATTTT	CASSLEAGQGTDTQYF
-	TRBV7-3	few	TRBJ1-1	TGTGCCAGCAGCTTAACGCGAGCTGAAGCTTTCTTT	CASSLTRAEAFF